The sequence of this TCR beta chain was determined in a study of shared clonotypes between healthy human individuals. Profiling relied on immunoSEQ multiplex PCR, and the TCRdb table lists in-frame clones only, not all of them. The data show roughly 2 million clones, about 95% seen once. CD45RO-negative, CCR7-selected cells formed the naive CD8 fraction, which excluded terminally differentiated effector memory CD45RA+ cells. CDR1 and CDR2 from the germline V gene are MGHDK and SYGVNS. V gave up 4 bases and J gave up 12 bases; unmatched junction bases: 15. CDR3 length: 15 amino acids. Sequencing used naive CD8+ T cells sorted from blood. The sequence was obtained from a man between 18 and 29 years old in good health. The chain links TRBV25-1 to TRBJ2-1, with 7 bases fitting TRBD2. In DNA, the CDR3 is TGTGCCAGCAGTGCAATAGGTAGCGGGTCCAACGGGCAGTTCTTC. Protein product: CASSAIGSGSNGQFF.